One T cell receptor (beta chain) is described in this entry. CDR1 and CDR2 from the germline V gene are SNHLY and FYNNEI. This CDR3 has 15 residues. V was pared by 6 bases and J by 4 bases, with 8 bases of the junction left unmatched. This specimen comes from a study of blood T cell repertoires in COVID-19. Study-level information: COVID-19 samples from acute and convalescent phases originated in the United States, Italy and Spain.

Only in-frame clones appear in the TCRdb table, and some are missing; sequencing was by immunoSEQ multiplex PCR. The sample gives approximately 150,000 clones, 81% of which show up once; about 5.3% is in the top ten. The sequencing sample was made of PBMCs or T cells enriched from blood (not recorded which). This chain uses TRBV2 with TRBJ1-2, with 10 bases aligning to TRBD1. This sequence was found in a woman in her forties with acute COVID-19. For the CDR3, the DNA is TGTGCCAGCAGGACGGGGACAGGGGCGGTCTATGGCTACACCTTC. Its protein is CASRTGTGAVYGYTF.